The 16 T cell receptor beta chains below come from one sample, sequenced in a study of T-cell reconstitution after alpha-beta-depleted transplantation in children. The authors prepared the TCRbeta library with unique molecular identifiers. Each CDR3 protein gets one entry after TCRdb re-called the PCR reads with MiXCR. This repertoire shows 550,000 to 800,000 distinct CDR3 sequences, over 10% found once; its top ten account for 0.75% to 0.85%. Material: PBMCs, obtained before TCRalphabeta/CD19-depleted stem cell transplant. Receptors originate from a girl aged 2-10 years with congenital amegakaryocytic thrombocytopenia, due to receive a stem cell transplant.

The chain combines TRBV5-1 with TRBJ2-1, with D tentatively TRBD2 (6 bases). The CDR3 runs to 13 residues. CDR1 SGHRS and CDR2 YFSETQ come from the germline V gene. Between the trimmed V and J ends, which lost 7 bases and 3 bases, there was a span of 11 bases. CDR3 in DNA: TGCGCCAGCCGGTTTAGCGGCTACAATGAGCAGTTCTTC. It encodes CASRFSGYNEQFF.

This clonotype came up many times. The chain joins TRBV12-3 or TRBV12-4 to TRBJ2-1, with 9 bases lining up with TRBD1. Unmatched junction bases numbered 19, after V lost 8 bases and J lost 5 bases. CDR3 length: 18 residues. CDR3 sequence: CASGGQGRPPGPHNEQFF. The CDR3 DNA reads TGTGCCAGCGGGGGACAGGGAAGGCCCCCTGGGCCACACAATGAGCAGTTCTTC.

This clonotype was seen a few times. The chain recombines TRBV7-3 with TRBJ2-1; 15 bases match TRBD2. The CDR3 has 15 residues. CDR1 and CDR2 from the germline V gene are SGHTA and FQGTGA. Trimming cost V 5 bases and J 10 bases; bases outside gene matches: 6. This CDR3 is CASSKGLAGGGEQFF. Written as DNA, the CDR3 is TGTGCCAGCAGCAAGGGACTAGCGGGAGGCGGGGAGCAGTTCTTC.

The J gene is TRBJ2-5, the V gene TRBV12-3 or TRBV12-4; D not resolved. With 3 bases removed from V and 12 bases from J, the gap between germline ends came to 17 bases. This CDR3 contains 13 residues. CDR3 coding DNA: TGTGCCAGCAGTTTCGGCCGTCCACGTGAGGAGTACTTC. This sequence encodes CASSFGRPREEYF.

This clonotype was counted a few times. The J gene is TRBJ2-3, the V gene TRBV20-1; 9 bases align to TRBD2. The CDR3 loop spans 17 amino acids. Looked up from germline, CDR1 is DFQATT and CDR2 is SNEGSKA (reference sequence). The trim removed 4 bases at V and 2 bases at J, leaving 13 bases unmatched. CDR3 in amino acids: CSAISLAGLGYTDTQYF. In DNA form, the CDR3 reads TGCAGTGCTATCTCCCTAGCGGGGTTAGGTTACACAGATACGCAGTATTTT.

This clonotype has ten or more counts. This chain uses TRBV20-1 with TRBJ2-3; D call uncertain. Trimming took off 3 bases at V and 0 bases at J, with 10 bases between the two ends. The CDR3 spans 14 residues. Germline V CDR1 and CDR2: DFQATT, SNEGSKA (reference sequence). CDR3 region: CSASLGPSTDTQYF. The DNA for the CDR3 is TGCAGTGCTAGTCTGGGTCCTAGCACAGATACGCAGTATTTT.

This rearrangement joins TRBV29-1 to TRBJ2-1; D gene ambiguous. Germline CDR1 reads SQVTM; CDR2 reads ANQGSEA. V dropped 2 bases and J dropped 1 base, with 18 bases sitting between them. The length of the CDR3 is 17 residues. The CDR3 nucleotides read TGCAGCGTTGAATGGTTTAAAGGGTGGATATCCTACAATGAGCAGTTCTTC. Protein sequence: CSVEWFKGWISYNEQFF.

This clonotype has more than one count but fewer than ten. This chain connects TRBV28 to TRBJ1-1, with 7 bases fitting TRBD1. Trimming removed 6 bases from V and 4 bases from J; junction bases left unmatched: 8. Looked up from germline, CDR1 is MDHEN and CDR2 is SYDVKM. The CDR3 has 14 residues. CDR3 nucleotide sequence: TGTGCCAGCAGCAGCTCCGGGACAGCCACTGAAGCTTTCTTT. As protein: CASSSSGTATEAFF.

This clonotype was detected only a few times. The genes are TRBV5-1 and TRBJ2-7; D unresolved. This CDR3 spans 13 amino acids. In germline, CDR1 is SGHRS, CDR2 YFSETQ. The V gene lost 3 bases and the J gene lost 3 bases, with 10 bases spanning the gap. CDR3 sequence reads: CASSYRSGYEQYF. Written as DNA, the CDR3 is TGCGCCAGCAGCTACCGGTCGGGCTACGAGCAGTACTTC.

This clonotype came up many times. The chain uses TRBV28 and TRBJ2-1; 9 bases line up with TRBD2. Germline assignment: CDR1 MDHEN and CDR2 SYDVKM. The CDR3 consists of 14 residues. Trimming removed 7 bases from V and 10 bases from J; junction bases left unmatched: 11. The CDR3 sequence is CASTLAGPRKEQFF. As DNA, the CDR3 is TGTGCCAGCACCCTAGCGGGGCCACGGAAGGAGCAGTTCTTC.

This clonotype came up a few times. The V and J genes are TRBV7-6 and TRBJ2-3; D is ambiguous. CDR1 is SGHVS, CDR2 FNYEAQ, per germline. The CDR3 consists of 16 residues. Trimming took 0 bases from V and 2 from J, leaving 12 bases between them. The DNA of the CDR3 is TGTGCCAGCAGCTTAGCTCTTGGGCAGAACACAGATACGCAGTATTTT. Its translation is CASSLALGQNTDTQYF.

There are many counts of this clonotype. The V and J genes are TRBV6-1 and TRBJ1-3, with D possibly TRBD1 on 5 matching bases. V was trimmed by 5 bases and J by 0 bases, leaving 14 bases between them. Looked up from germline, CDR1 is MNHNS and CDR2 is SASEGT. This CDR3 comprises 16 residues. CDR3 loop: CASSRDSSSSGNTIYF. The CDR3 DNA is TGTGCCAGCAGTCGGGACTCCTCGAGCTCTGGAAACACCATATATTTT.

Many counts were recorded for this clonotype. The chain is built from TRBV4-2 and TRBJ2-7, with a weak D call TRBD2 (6 bases). Germline assignment: CDR1 LGHNA and CDR2 YNFKEQ. V was clipped by 4 bases and J by 6 bases, with 22 bases between them. CDR3 size: 16 residues. Written as DNA, the CDR3 is TGTGCCAGCAGCCCCCGGGGCAGCGGGCTACCCAGCGAGCAGTACTTC. Residues: CASSPRGSGLPSEQYF.

This chain links TRBV5-1 with TRBJ2-7; 9 bases match TRBD1. The V gene's germline CDR1 is SGHRS and CDR2 YFSETQ. Trimming took 2 bases from V and 4 from J; bases not matched to a gene: 10. The CDR3 consists of 16 residues. The CDR3 DNA reads TGCGCCAGCAGCTTAGGGGTTTGGACAGGGGTTTACGAGCAGTACTTC. It encodes CASSLGVWTGVYEQYF.

In this sample, this clonotype turned up a few times. The rearrangement uses TRBV7-2 and TRBJ2-2, with 7 bases aligning to TRBD2. Unmatched junction bases numbered 6, after V lost 3 bases and J lost 5 bases. The CDR3 sequence is 15 residues long. Per the germline V gene, CDR1 is SGHTA and CDR2 is FQGNSA. CDR3: CASSLQAGKTGELFF. DNA for the CDR3: TGTGCCAGCAGCTTGCAAGCGGGAAAGACCGGGGAGCTGTTTTTT.

This clonotype came up a few times. The chain links TRBV7-6 to TRBJ2-1; 8 nucleotides match TRBD2. The CDR3 is made up of 17 amino acids. V lost 1 base to trimming and J lost 7 bases; unmatched junction nucleotides: 12. Per the germline V gene, CDR1 is SGHVS and CDR2 is FNYEAQ. The CDR3 reads CASSLEKLGTSKNEQFF. The CDR3, as DNA: TGTGCCAGCAGCTTAGAGAAACTAGGGACTAGTAAAAATGAGCAGTTCTTC.